These T cell receptor beta chains were read from a single sample in a study of T cells in Graves' hyperthyroidism and ophthalmopathy. TCRdb processed the multiplex PCR reads anew with MiXCR; each CDR3 protein has one entry. The sample records 800,000 or so distinct CDR3 sequences, about 38% being singletons. Sequencing used blood. The receptors were sampled from a man aged 18 to 35 with Graves' hyperthyroidism. The CDR3 runs from the conserved cysteine through the conserved F or W. D genes are given only for firm matches. For some rows the clone size is stated as once, few or many, or as a class when expanded; others skip it.

TRBD1,TRBJ2-2,TRBV12-3/TRBV12-4,.,TGTGCCAGCAGTGGGGACAGTAACACCGGGGAGCTGTTTTTT,CASSGDSNTGELFF
.,TRBJ2-5,TRBV19,few,TGTGCCAGTAGTATGGAAGCTCCAGAGACCCAGTACTTC,CASSMEAPETQYF
TRBD2,TRBJ2-7,TRBV7-2,few,TGTGCCAGCAGCTCCCTACAGCGGGATAAGAACGAGCAGTACTTC,CASSSLQRDKNEQYF
TRBD1,TRBJ2-7,TRBV9,.,TGTGCCAGCAGCGTATCGGACAGGGGAGACGAGCAGTACTTC,CASSVSDRGDEQYF
TRBD1,TRBJ1-1,TRBV10-3,.,TGTGCCACCACACGCCAGGGGGGAGCTTTCTTT,CATTRQGGAFF
.,TRBJ1-5,TRBV5-4,once,TGTGCCAGCAGTCAACGCGGGGGGTTCTATCAGCCCCAGCATTTT,CASSQRGGFYQPQHF
.,TRBJ2-7,TRBV5-1,many,TGCGCCAGCAGCTTGGAGGGCAGTCCCGAGCAGTACTTC,CASSLEGSPEQYF
TRBD1,TRBJ2-6,TRBV5-1,.,TGCGCCAGCAGCTCTGGGACAGGCCTTTCTGTAGCTGGGGCCAACGTCCTGACTTTC,CASSSGTGLSVAGANVLTF
TRBD1,TRBJ1-3,TRBV2,.,TGTGCCAGCAGGAGACAGGGCGAAAACACCATATATTTT,CASRRQGENTIYF
.,TRBJ2-5,TRBV29-1,many,TGCAGCGTTGACGGTTGGCGGAACCAAGAGACCCAGTACTTC,CSVDGWRNQETQYF
TRBD1,TRBJ1-5,TRBV19,many,TGTGCCAGCCATCAAGGGACAGGGGTCGGCCAGCCCCAGCATTTT,CASHQGTGVGQPQHF
.,TRBJ2-7,TRBV7-8,few,TGTGCCAGCAGCTTAGTGGTATCAGGGAGCTCCTACGAGCAGTACTTC,CASSLVVSGSSYEQYF
TRBD2,TRBJ2-7,TRBV9,few,TGTGCCAGCAGCCCGCCAGGAGGTAGCGGGGAGCAGTACTTC,CASSPPGGSGEQYF
.,TRBJ2-5,TRBV20-1,many,TGCAGTGCTAGAACGGAGGAGACCCAGTACTTC,CSARTEETQYF
.,TRBJ2-7,TRBV15,many,TGTGCCACCAGCGACCGGGTTTTGTACGAGCAGTACTTC,CATSDRVLYEQYF
.,TRBJ1-6,TRBV5-1,.,TGCGCCAGCAGCTTGGGGGGGGCCGATAATTCACCCCTCCACTTT,CASSLGGADNSPLHF
TRBD2,TRBJ2-7,TRBV9,many,TGTGCCAGCAGCGTAGCAAGCGGGAGCACCTACGAGCAGTACTTC,CASSVASGSTYEQYF
.,TRBJ1-1,TRBV6-5,.,TGTGCCCAGGGAGTCGCGAACACTGAAGCTTTCTTT,CAQGVANTEAFF
TRBD2,TRBJ2-7,TRBV20-1,many,TGCAGTGCTAGACCCGCGGGGGAATACGAGCAGTACTTC,CSARPAGEYEQYF
.,TRBJ1-1,TRBV5-4,.,TGTGCCAGCAGCCCCCGTTGGCAGGTGGACACTGAAGCTTTCTTT,CASSPRWQVDTEAFF
TRBD1,TRBJ1-3,TRBV14,.,TGTGCCAGCAGCCAACTTCTACAGGGGGCTAGAGGAAACACCATATATTTT,CASSQLLQGARGNTIYF
.,TRBJ2-7,TRBV7-9,few,TGTGCCAGCAGCCACGGAGGTGCCGGACAAAACTACGAGCAGTACTTC,CASSHGGAGQNYEQYF